These 18 T cell receptor beta chains originate from one sample sequenced in a study of shared clonotypes between healthy human individuals (dated by TCRdb to 2020 to 2022). Library creation used the immunoSEQ multiplex PCR assay. What TCRdb holds here is the immuneACCESS table cut down to in-frame rearrangements. Part of the clones is not present; checked against another copy, under half of the missing clones reflect an unresolved V gene, and the others are unexplained. Present in this sample are a few million clones, approximately 94% of which were seen just once. The biggest ten clones account for around 0.15% of the sample. The specimen was naive CD4+ T cells sorted from blood. The meaning of the sample's cell subset or site label: CD45RA+ positively selected. These receptors all come from a young man in good health.

This chain links TRBV9 with TRBJ2-7; possibly TRBD1 for D (6 bases). The CDR3 spans 16 residues. The ends were cut back, 2 bases at V and 2 bases at J, with 17 bases in the middle. Germline CDR1 and CDR2: SGDLS and YYNGEE. The CDR3 loop reads CASSVLSGVPPYEQYF. CDR3 DNA sequence: TGTGCCAGCAGCGTTCTATCAGGGGTCCCCCCCTACGAGCAGTACTTC.

The chain recombines TRBV10-3 with TRBJ1-6; 9 bases are a match to TRBD1. Germline loops: CDR1 ENHRY, CDR2 SYGVKD. V lost 4 bases and J lost 7; bases outside the gene matches: 2. The length of the CDR3 is 14 residues. The CDR3 DNA reads TGTGCCATCAGTGGAGACAGGGGGAATTCACCCCTCCACTTT. Translation: CAISGDRGNSPLHF.

The J gene is TRBJ1-6, the V gene TRBV7-8; weak D call: TRBD1 (5 bases). The CDR3 is 13 residues long. CDR1 SGHVS and CDR2 FQNEAQ come from the germline V gene. The V end was cut by 5 bases, the J end by 7 bases, with 9 bases between. In DNA form, the CDR3 reads TGTGCCAGCAGCCCCCAGGGAAATTCACCCCTCCACTTT. It specifies CASSPQGNSPLHF.

The chain recombines TRBV5-1 with TRBJ2-5; TRBD1 or TRBD2 may be the D gene (6 bases each). CDR3 length: 15 amino acids. The ends were cut back, 0 bases at V and 9 bases at J, with 18 bases in the middle. Germline values: CDR1 SGHRS, CDR2 YFSETQ. The CDR3 bases are TGCGCCAGCAGCTTGGGACAAGGGGGACTGGAGGCCCAGTACTTC. Translation gives CASSLGQGGLEAQYF.

The chain joins TRBV28 to TRBJ1-1; 9 bases are shared with TRBD1. The CDR3 has 13 residues. Germline assignment: CDR1 MDHEN and CDR2 SYDVKM. The V segment lost 5 bases and the J segment 5 bases; nucleotides outside the gene matches: 3. Written as DNA, the CDR3 is TGTGCCAGCAGTGGGGACAGGGTGACTGAAGCTTTCTTT. It codes for CASSGDRVTEAFF.

The chain joins TRBV30 to TRBJ2-6; 7 bases match TRBD1. J was trimmed by 7 bases and V by 0 bases; bases with no gene match: 12. CDR1 GTSNPN and CDR2 SVGIG come from the germline V gene (reference sequence). This CDR3 comprises 17 residues. The CDR3 sequence is CAWSVQRTGSYANVLTF. The CDR3 nucleotides read TGTGCCTGGAGTGTACAGCGGACAGGCTCTTATGCCAACGTCCTGACTTTC.

The chain couples TRBV7-2 to TRBJ1-2, with D hard to call. V was trimmed by 4 bases and J by 8 bases, leaving 11 bases between them. The V gene's germline CDR1 is SGHTA and CDR2 FQGNSA. The CDR3 length is 12 residues. The CDR3 DNA follows: TGTGCCAGCAGCTCAATCCTGGGGGGCTACACCTTC. It codes for CASSSILGGYTF.

This clone was detected only a few times. This chain links TRBV11-2 with TRBJ2-7; no clear D. The CDR3 spans 11 residues. The V and J ends lost 1 base and 12 bases respectively, with 10 bases between them. In germline, CDR1 is SGHAT, CDR2 FQNNGV. CDR3 sequence: CASSLVQRAYF. The DNA of the CDR3 is TGTGCCAGCAGCTTAGTACAGAGAGCGTACTTC.

This chain's CDR3 is CASSLRAGSRDEQFF. The CDR3 DNA reads TGTGCCAGCAGCTTACGGGCGGGGAGCCGCGATGAGCAGTTCTTC. The V call is TRBV6-5, the J call TRBJ2-1; TRBD2 might be the D (6 bases). This CDR3 comprises 15 residues. Trimming pared 6 bases from V and 8 bases from J, leaving 20 bases between. The germline V gene encodes CDR1 MNHEY and CDR2 SVGAGI.

The J gene is TRBJ2-1, the V gene TRBV11-3; D remains unclear. The germline CDR1 and CDR2 sequences are SGHNT and YENEEA. V dropped 0 bases and J dropped 6 bases, with 9 bases sitting between them. This CDR3 is 14 amino acids long. This CDR3 is CASSLDRWGNEQFF. Here the CDR3 DNA reads TGTGCCAGCAGCTTAGATCGATGGGGCAATGAGCAGTTCTTC.

This sequence joins TRBV7-2 and TRBJ2-5; 7 nucleotides match TRBD2. Germline trimming cut 1 base from V and 5 bases from J; bases unmatched to any gene: 13. This CDR3 contains 17 residues. CDR1 SGHTA and CDR2 FQGNSA come from the germline V gene. The CDR3 protein is CASSLERRLADGETQYF. Written as DNA, the CDR3 is TGTGCCAGCAGCTTAGAGCGGAGACTAGCCGACGGGGAGACCCAGTACTTC.

The chain employs TRBV19 and TRBJ1-1, with TRBD1 as a possible D gene (6 bases). CDR1 is LNHDA, CDR2 SQIVND, per germline (reference sequence). V was clipped by 6 bases and J by 3 bases, with 11 bases between them. The CDR3 loop spans 13 amino acids. The CDR3 protein is CASRTQGYTEAFF. Here the CDR3 DNA reads TGTGCCAGTAGGACTCAGGGGTACACTGAAGCTTTCTTT. The whole variable domain, remainder taken from reference TRBV19 and TRBJ1-1, is DGGITQSPKYLFRKEGQNVTLSCEQNLNHDAMYWYRQDPGQGLRLIYYSQIVNDFQKGDIAEGYSVSREKKESFPLTVTSAQKNPTAFYLCASRTQGYTEAFFGQGTRLTVV.

The V and J genes are TRBV6-1 and TRBJ1-4; D possibly corresponds to TRBD1 (5 bases). Germline V gene lookup returns CDR1 MNHNS and CDR2 SASEGT. V lost 3 bases to trimming and J lost 2 bases, with 7 bases between them. CDR3 length equals 14 residues. The CDR3 region is CASSDWGTNEKLFF. The CDR3 DNA sequence: TGTGCCAGCAGTGATTGGGGGACTAATGAAAAACTGTTTTTT.

The chain recombines TRBV18 with TRBJ2-7, with 7 bases aligning to TRBD1. CDR1 and CDR2 (germline): KGHSH, LQKENI. J gave up 2 bases and V 4 bases, and 8 bases lay outside the gene matches. This CDR3 has 15 amino acids. The CDR3 here is CASSQGQAGTYEQYF. The CDR3 DNA reads as TGTGCCAGCTCACAAGGACAGGCAGGGACCTACGAGCAGTACTTC.

The chain uses TRBV5-5 and TRBJ2-2; D is possibly TRBD2 (6 bases). V was clipped by 2 bases and J by 6 bases, with 8 bases between them. Germline V gene sequence: CDR1 SGHKS, CDR2 YYEKEE (reference sequence). CDR3 length: 13 residues. The CDR3 loop is CASSFGGAGELFF. CDR3 nucleotide sequence: TGTGCCAGCAGCTTTGGAGGGGCCGGGGAGCTGTTTTTT.

This clone occurred once. The chain has TRBV6-6 and TRBJ1-2, with D uncertain. CDR3 length equals 11 residues. Germline loops: CDR1 MNHNY, CDR2 SVGAGI (reference sequence). Deletions cut 6 bases from V and 8 bases from J, with 10 bases between. The CDR3 DNA reads as TGTGCCAGCAGCGCCTCACGCGGCTACACCTTC. Its protein product is CASSASRGYTF.

The rearrangement uses TRBV6-5 and TRBJ2-5; D tentatively fits TRBD1 or TRBD2 (5 bases each). Germline values: CDR1 MNHEY, CDR2 SVGAGI. This CDR3 contains 15 residues. Trimming removed 6 bases at V and 2 bases at J, with 16 bases between. The CDR3 loop is CASRATGTVQETQYF. CDR3 nucleotides: TGTGCCAGCAGGGCTACCGGGACGGTACAAGAGACCCAGTACTTC.

CDR3: CASSVGRSGAVGEQYF. The CDR3 DNA reads as TGTGCCAGCAGTGTGGGAAGATCGGGAGCAGTGGGAGAGCAGTACTTC. The rearrangement joins TRBV6-6 to TRBJ2-7; tentatively, D is TRBD2 (6 bases). Per germline, CDR1 MNHNY and CDR2 SVGAGI (reference sequence). This CDR3 has 16 residues. Trimming shortened V by 5 bases and J by 7 bases, and 24 bases separated the two germline ends.